The 9 T cell receptor beta chains given below trace back to one sample, sequenced in a study of metastatic and nonmetastatic thyroid tumors. TCRdb re-called the PCR reads with MiXCR. The repertoire has roughly 8,000 clones, 32% of them found once; the top ten carry more than 8.5%. No treatment had been given to any patient before thyroid surgery. The source material was tumor tissue. Receptor source: a female donor with papillary thyroid cancer or a benign thyroid nodule (not recorded which). Some clones in this sample may be carry-over from other donors' samples.

Details on this clone: The limits of the CDR3 on the DNA are not certain, so only TCRdb's listed CDR3 is given. The chain combines TRBV7-5 with TRBJ1-1; TRBD1, the table's D call, was not compared with the DNA. TRBV7-5 is an annotated pseudogene. The CDR3 comprises 15 residues, both ends counted. The CDR3 spells CISVSEASPGGEAFF.

V is TRBV5-1 and J is TRBJ2-2, with D possibly being TRBD2 (6 bases). Trimming left V 0 bases short and J 2 bases short, with 14 bases between. Germline lookup yields CDR1 SGHRS and CDR2 YFSETQ. CDR3 size: 17 residues. CDR3 in DNA: TGCGCCAGCAGCTTGGGTCCAGGGAGGACCAACACCGGGGAGCTGTTTTTT. This codes for CASSLGPGRTNTGELFF.

This clone turned up a few times. The chain uses TRBV5-6 and TRBJ2-7, with D tentatively TRBD2 (5 bases). The CDR3 covers 14 residues. V lost 1 base, J lost 4 bases, and 12 bases lay in between. The V gene's germline CDR1 is SGHDT and CDR2 YYEEEE. CDR3 residues: CASSLNLGVYEQYF. CDR3 nucleotide sequence: TGTGCCAGCAGCTTGAATCTCGGGGTGTACGAGCAGTACTTC. The complete variable domain, with remaining parts taken from reference TRBV5-6 and TRBJ2-7, reads DAGVTQSPTHLIKTRGQQVTLRCSPKSGHDTVSWYQQALGQGPQFIFQYYEEEERQRGNFPDRFSGHQFPNYSSELNVNALLLGDSALYLCASSLNLGVYEQYFGPGTRLTVT.

The rearrangement uses TRBV19 and TRBJ1-5; D is unclear. CDR1 LNHDA and CDR2 SQIVND come from the germline V gene (reference sequence). V lost 5 bases to trimming and J lost 0 bases, with 11 bases between them. The CDR3 has 15 residues. The DNA of the CDR3 is TGTGCCAGTAGTCCCGACACTTATAGCAATCAGCCCCAGCATTTT. Its protein is CASSPDTYSNQPQHF.

The rearrangement uses TRBV27 and TRBJ2-1, with D uncertain. V was pared by 6 bases and J by 3 bases, with 21 bases between. Germline loops: CDR1 MNHEY, CDR2 SMNVEV (reference sequence). The CDR3 is made up of 17 amino acids. The CDR3 region has the DNA TGTGCCAGCAGCTGGAGAGGCCCCCATATCGACTACAATGAGCAGTTCTTC. This codes for CASSWRGPHIDYNEQFF.

The chain uses TRBV5-1 and TRBJ2-1, with a possible D match to TRBD1 (5 bases). Germline CDR1 and CDR2: SGHRS and YFSETQ. The CDR3 sequence is 17 residues long. V lost 2 bases and J 3 bases, leaving 18 bases between the germline ends. The CDR3 region is CASSFVRQGQYYNEQFF. The CDR3 bases are TGCGCCAGCAGCTTTGTGAGGCAAGGACAATACTACAATGAGCAGTTCTTC.

This chain links TRBV4-2 with TRBJ2-5; D gene unclear. CDR1 and CDR2 from the germline V gene are LGHNA and YNFKEQ. V was pared by 4 bases and J by 9 bases, with 18 bases between. There are 14 residues in the CDR3. CDR3 in amino acids: CASSPDASSEAQYF. CDR3 DNA: TGTGCCAGCAGCCCAGACGCCTCGAGCGAGGCCCAGTACTTC.

CDR3 DNA: TGCAGTGCCCCTTTTACAAATGAGCAGTTCTTC. This sequence encodes CSAPFTNEQFF. V is TRBV20-1 and J is TRBJ2-1; D ambiguous. V shed 6 bases and J shed 7 bases, with 10 bases lying between them. The germline gives CDR1 DFQATT, CDR2 SNEGSKA (reference sequence). The length of the CDR3 is 11 residues.

Relative to its sample, this clone is medium-sized. The chain has TRBV28 and TRBJ2-1; maybe TRBD2 (7 bases). V was shortened by 7 bases and J by 8 bases, with 18 bases between the two germline ends. Germline V gene data show CDR1 as MDHEN and CDR2 as SYDVKM. The CDR3 totals 14 residues. Written as DNA, the CDR3 is TGTGCCAGCACGTTGGGAGGGGGAGAAGATGAGCAGTTCTTC. This gives the protein CASTLGGGEDEQFF.